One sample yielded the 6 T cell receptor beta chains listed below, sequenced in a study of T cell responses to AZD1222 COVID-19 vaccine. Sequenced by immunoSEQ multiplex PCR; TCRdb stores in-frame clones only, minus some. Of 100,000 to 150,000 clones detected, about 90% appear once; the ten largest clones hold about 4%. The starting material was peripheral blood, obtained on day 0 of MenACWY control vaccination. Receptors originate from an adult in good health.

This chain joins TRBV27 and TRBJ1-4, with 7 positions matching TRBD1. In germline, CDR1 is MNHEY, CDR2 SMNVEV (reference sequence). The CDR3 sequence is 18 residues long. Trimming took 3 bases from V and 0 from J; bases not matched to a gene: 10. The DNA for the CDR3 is TGTGCCAGCAGTTTGCGGACAGGTTCGGAGGCAACTAATGAAAAACTGTTTTTT. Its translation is CASSLRTGSEATNEKLFF.

DNA for the CDR3: TGTGCCACCAGCAGAGAAGGGGCTGGAAACACCATATATTTT. Translated, it gives CATSREGAGNTIYF. V usage is TRBV15 and J usage is TRBJ1-3; D is perhaps TRBD1 (5 bases). V was shortened by 0 bases and J by 2 bases, with 5 bases between the two germline ends. The length of the CDR3 is 14 residues. Per the germline V gene, CDR1 is LNHNV and CDR2 is YYDKDF (reference sequence).

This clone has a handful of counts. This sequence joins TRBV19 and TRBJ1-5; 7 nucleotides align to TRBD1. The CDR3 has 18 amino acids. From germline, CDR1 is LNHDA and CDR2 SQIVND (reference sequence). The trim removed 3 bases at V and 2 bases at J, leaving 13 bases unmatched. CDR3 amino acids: CASSIPPQGTFGNQPQHF. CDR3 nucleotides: TGTGCCAGTAGTATCCCACCACAGGGGACCTTTGGCAATCAGCCCCAGCATTTT.

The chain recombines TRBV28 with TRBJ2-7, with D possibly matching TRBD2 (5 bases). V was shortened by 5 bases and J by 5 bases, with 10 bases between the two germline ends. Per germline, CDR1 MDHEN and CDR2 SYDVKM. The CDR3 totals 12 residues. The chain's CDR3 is CASSGTRDEQYF. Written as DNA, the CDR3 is TGTGCCAGCAGTGGAACTAGGGACGAGCAGTACTTC.

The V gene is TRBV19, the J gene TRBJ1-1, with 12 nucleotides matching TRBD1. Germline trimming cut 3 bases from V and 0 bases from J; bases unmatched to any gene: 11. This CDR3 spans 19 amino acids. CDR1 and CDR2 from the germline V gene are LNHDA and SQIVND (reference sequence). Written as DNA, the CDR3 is TGTGCCAGTAGTATTCCTCGACTCGGGACAGGGGGCGTGAACACTGAAGCTTTCTTT. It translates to CASSIPRLGTGGVNTEAFF.

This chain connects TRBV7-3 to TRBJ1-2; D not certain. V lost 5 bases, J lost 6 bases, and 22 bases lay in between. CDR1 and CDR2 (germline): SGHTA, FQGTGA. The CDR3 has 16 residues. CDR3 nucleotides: TGTGCCAGCAGCCCTACTGCCCCTGTGGGGTTACATGGCTACACCTTC. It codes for CASSPTAPVGLHGYTF. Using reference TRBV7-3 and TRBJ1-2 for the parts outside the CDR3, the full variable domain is GAGVSQTPSNKVTEKGKYVELRCDPISGHTALYWYRQSLGQGPEFLIYFQGTGAADDSGLPNDRFFAVRPEGSVSTLKIQRTERGDSAVYLCASSPTAPVGLHGYTFGSGTRLTVV.